This paragraph covers one T cell receptor beta chain sequence. This clone was counted only a few times. No cognate antigen has been identified for it. The input lacks base qualities; no much larger clone sits a single base away. This entry comes from a study of blood T cell repertoires in COVID-19 (dated by TCRdb to between 2020 and 2021). The study in broad terms: Collaborator samples came from the United States, Italy and Spain and covered acute and convalescent phases of COVID-19. Samples were obtained from the ongoing ImmuneRACE study (first 160 participants) and from about 1,300 subjects provided by 6 global collaborators. Sample metadata almost always included a de-identified subject ID, COVID-19 status, age in years and sex. The dataset comprised deeply sampled blood TCRbeta repertoires from subjects exposed to, actively infected with, or recovered from COVID-19. Where available, HLA class I and class II types were taken from metadata supplied by the sample provider and were not determined by assay-based typing. The repertoires were made available in a free public database intended to serve as a resource for research on the immune response to SARS-CoV-2. The prospective study material was composed of cDNA or gDNA derived from T cells, B-cell-depleted T cells, or PBMCs. The investigation overall reported the following: Clinical and demographic metadata were provided uncurated, with the amount varying by source and participant.

One collaborating source in Seattle enrolled patients during active infection and followed them longitudinally through the course of disease. Whole blood was collected in K2EDTA tubes by collaborating institutions according to the institutions' own protocols. For TCRbeta analysis, collaborators shipped samples in one of three forms: frozen whole blood, isolated PBMCs, or DNA extracted from either of those sample types. From its cysteine to its phenylalanine, the CDR3 spans 14 amino acids. Left in the record is the CDR3 DNA by itself, 42 bases read in frame from the first base. Via the germline V gene, CDR1 is MNHEY and CDR2 SVGAGI. V was cut back by 5 bases and J by 7 bases, leaving a gap of 15 bases between them. TCRbeta CDR3 regions were amplified from genomic DNA using the immunoSEQ Assay, a bias-controlled multiplex PCR. Per the authors' processing: The number of nucleated cells in each sample was estimated by amplification of reference gene primers within the assay. Sequence reads were collapsed and filtered to measure the absolute abundance of every unique TCRbeta CDR3 rearrangement. Productive Simpson clonality was computed per sample as the square root of Simpson's diversity index over productive rearrangements. TCRdb stores this immuneACCESS table with in-frame sequences only. Part of the clones is absent; in the studies checked, under half of the shortfall reflects unresolved V genes, and no reason is known for the rest. Clone size and the V and J calls come from that table; the DNA yielded D and trimming. The sample includes 80,000 to 100,000 clones, with about 74% observed a single time. The top ten clonotypes cover over 3.5% of the sample.

The specimen sequenced was peripheral blood. The sequence links TRBV6-5 to TRBJ2-1, and perhaps TRBD1 as D gene, on 7 matching bases. The receptor's source is a man in his 70s with COVID-19, enrolled during active disease. The nucleotide sequence reads TGTGCCAGCAGTCCAGGGCAGGGGGGTAATGAGCAGTTCTTC. The encoded protein is CASSPGQGGNEQFF.